This T cell receptor (beta chain) was obtained from a study of blood T cell repertoires in COVID-19. Turning to the study itself: The study drew acute and convalescent COVID-19 samples from the United States, Italy and Spain.

The method was immunoSEQ multiplex PCR; TCRdb's version includes in-frame clones alone and lacks a portion of them. The table records under 500,000 clones, about 89% of them present only once. V was pared by 2 bases and J by 0 bases, with 10 bases between. The germline V gene encodes CDR1 MNHEY and CDR2 SVGAGI. CDR3 size: 15 residues. The sequenced material came from peripheral blood. The V and J genes are TRBV6-5 and TRBJ1-1; a weak D match, TRBD1 (5 bases). The sequence came from a woman younger than 45 with acute or convalescent COVID-19. CDR3 in DNA: TGTGCCAGCAGTTACAGGGGCGTGATGAACACTGAAGCTTTCTTT. It translates to CASSYRGVMNTEAFF.